This T cell receptor (beta chain) derives from a study of OX40 agonist ivuxolimab in advanced cancers. Study overall: Prior checkpoint blockade (anti-PD-1, anti-PD-L1 or anti-CTLA-4) was permitted; approximately 40% had it. Partial responses were achieved by three patients, one with hepatocellular carcinoma and two with cutaneous melanoma.

Germline trimming cut 1 base from V and 2 bases from J; bases unmatched to any gene: 4. Germline V gene lookup returns CDR1 SGHNT and CDR2 YENEEA. The CDR3 covers 16 residues. As to this clone: The antigen is undetermined.

Method: immunoSEQ multiplex PCR; TCRdb's copy keeps in-frame clones and lacks some. The table shows tens of thousands of clones, with approximately 81% occurring only once. Whole-study findings and limits: Dose levels from 0.1 to 3.0 mg/kg saw CD4+ and CD8+ blood T cells expand clonally by week 6.

With autoimmune disease history or systemic immunosuppression, patients were excluded. This chain joins TRBV11-3 and TRBJ2-1; 8 nucleotides line up with TRBD2. The material sequenced was CD4+ or CD8+ T cells sorted from blood, taken in a trial of the OX40 agonist ivuxolimab. The receptor was isolated from an adult with an advanced solid tumor such as melanoma, head and neck, liver or kidney cancer. CDR3 DNA: TGTGCCAGCAGCTTAGCGGGAGGGCCAACCTACAATGAGCAGTTCTTC. Translated, it gives CASSLAGGPTYNEQFF.